A single sample gave rise to the 27 T cell receptor beta chains below, sequenced in a study of cytomegalovirus exposure and HLA in healthy donors. The PCR had 60 Vbeta and 13 Jbeta primers. Libraries were prepared by immunoSEQ multiplex PCR; TCRdb keeps only in-frame clonotypes and omits some of them. The sample records over 100,000 clones, approximately 58% being singletons. The sample was PBMCs. These receptor sequences come from a woman in her 30s in good health and CMV-seronegative.

The rearrangement uses TRBV9 and TRBJ2-5; 11 nucleotides agree with TRBD2. V gave up 0 bases and J gave up 4 bases; unmatched junction bases: 5. Germline V gene lookup returns CDR1 SGDLS and CDR2 YYNGEE. The CDR3 covers 16 residues. The CDR3 nucleotides are TGTGCCAGCAGCGTAGGGGCTAGCGGGAGGTCAGAGACCCAGTACTTC. Encoded protein: CASSVGASGRSETQYF.

This chain links TRBV9 with TRBJ1-5, with D unresolved. This CDR3 has 13 amino acids. Germline lookup yields CDR1 SGDLS and CDR2 YYNGEE. Trimming cost V 4 bases and J 0 bases, with 5 bases left between them. The CDR3 bases are TGTGCCAGCAGCCTAAATAGCAATCAGCCCCAGCATTTT. Protein sequence: CASSLNSNQPQHF.

The chain has TRBV15 and TRBJ1-5; D is perhaps TRBD1 (5 bases). Trimming stripped 5 bases from V and 0 bases from J, with 14 bases between. Per germline, CDR1 LNHNV and CDR2 YYDKDF (reference sequence). The CDR3 extends over 16 amino acids. CDR3 residues: CATSPRRQISNQPQHF. CDR3 bases: TGTGCCACCAGCCCCCGAAGACAGATTAGCAATCAGCCCCAGCATTTT.

The V call is TRBV2, the J call TRBJ2-7, with D maybe TRBD1 (5 bases). The ends were cut back, 1 base at V and 2 bases at J, with 9 bases in the middle. Germline V CDR1 and CDR2: SNHLY, FYNNEI. The length of the CDR3 is 14 residues. The CDR3, as DNA: TGTGCCAGCAGTGAAGGGACATTTACCTACGAGCAGTACTTC. Translated: CASSEGTFTYEQYF.

This chain's CDR3 is CASSESWSSYEQYF. The CDR3 region has the DNA TGTGCCAGCAGTGAAAGCTGGTCCTCCTACGAGCAGTACTTC. The chain links TRBV6-1 to TRBJ2-7; D not resolved. The CDR3 extends over 14 amino acids. Germline CDR1 reads MNHNS; CDR2 reads SASEGT. V was shortened by 2 bases and J by 0 bases, with 8 bases between the two germline ends.

The sample holds a few counts of this clone. The same CDR3 can be traced to other DNA sequences in this sample. This chain links TRBV4-2 with TRBJ2-6; weak D call: TRBD1 (5 bases). The CDR3 sequence is 16 residues long. Germline-derived CDR1 and CDR2 are LGHNA and YNFKEQ. V lost 0 bases, J lost 0 bases, and 6 bases lay in between. The CDR3 DNA sequence: TGTGCCAGCAGCCAAGAGCAGGGCTCTGGGGCCAACGTCCTGACTTTC. Its protein product is CASSQEQGSGANVLTF.

The chain carries TRBV5-1 and TRBJ1-3; maybe TRBD1 (5 bases). The V end was cut by 5 bases, the J end by 0 bases, with 12 bases between. The germline V gene encodes CDR1 SGHRS and CDR2 YFSETQ. The CDR3 extends over 15 amino acids. The CDR3 region has the DNA TGCGCCAGCAGGTCGGGGGGTACCTCTGGAAACACCATATATTTT. Its translation is CASRSGGTSGNTIYF.

The genes are TRBV28 and TRBJ2-1; possibly TRBD1 for D (6 bases). The CDR3 is 15 residues long. The V and J ends lost 7 bases and 7 bases respectively, with 20 bases between them. CDR1 is MDHEN, CDR2 SYDVKM, per germline. The CDR3 coding sequence is TGTGCCAGCACGTCTAAGAAACAGGGTTCGAATGAGCAGTTCTTC. It is translated as CASTSKKQGSNEQFF.

This clone appeared a few times. The chain couples TRBV7-9 to TRBJ2-5, with D perhaps matching TRBD1 (5 bases). This CDR3 spans 13 amino acids. Per the germline V gene, CDR1 is SEHNR and CDR2 is FQNEAQ (reference sequence). V was shortened by 3 bases and J by 1 base, with 6 bases between the two germline ends. The CDR3 coding sequence is TGTGCCAGCAGCTTCAGGGCCCAAGAGACCCAGTACTTC. It codes for CASSFRAQETQYF.

V usage is TRBV7-3 and J usage is TRBJ2-1; 9 bases fit TRBD1. The CDR3 is made up of 14 amino acids. J lost 10 bases, V lost 5 bases, and 9 bases had no gene match. From germline, CDR1 is SGHTA and CDR2 FQGTGA. The CDR3 sequence is CASSPGTGYGEQFF. The DNA of the CDR3 is TGTGCCAGCAGCCCCGGGACAGGGTATGGGGAGCAGTTCTTC.

This clone was found once. The chain has TRBV10-3 and TRBJ2-3, with D perhaps TRBD1 (7 bases). Germline-derived CDR1 and CDR2 are ENHRY and SYGVKD. Trimming pared 10 bases from V and 4 bases from J, leaving 15 bases between. There are 13 residues in the CDR3. The CDR3 coding sequence is TGTGCCACCCAGGGGGGTTGGGCAGATACGCAGTATTTT. Its translation: CATQGGWADTQYF.

The chain combines TRBV6-1 with TRBJ1-2; D possibly corresponds to TRBD1 (6 bases). The CDR3 is 17 amino acids. CDR1 is MNHNS and CDR2 is SASEGT in the germline V gene. V lost 1 base and J lost 4, with 19 bases in between. CDR3 nucleotide sequence: TGTGCCAGCAGTGAAGTGACTACCGGGACACCAGTCTATGGCTACACCTTC. This sequence encodes CASSEVTTGTPVYGYTF.

CDR3 in amino acids: CASSPGTGVTEAFF. The CDR3 region has the DNA TGTGCCAGCAGTCCCGGGACAGGGGTTACTGAAGCTTTCTTT. This chain links TRBV27 with TRBJ1-1, with 10 bases identical to TRBD1. CDR1 is MNHEY, CDR2 SMNVEV, per germline (reference sequence). V lost 5 bases to trimming and J lost 5 bases; unmatched junction nucleotides: 5. The CDR3 covers 14 residues.

The chain links TRBV7-3 to TRBJ2-3; D is ambiguous. Germline CDR1 and CDR2: SGHTA and FQGTGA. CDR3 size: 12 residues. V lost 4 bases to trimming and J lost 4 bases, with 6 bases between them. The CDR3 DNA reads TGTGCCAGCAGCTCATCCCCAGATACGCAGTATTTT. This encodes CASSSSPDTQYF.

This clone is a singleton in its sample. V usage is TRBV14 and J usage is TRBJ2-7; 9 bases line up with TRBD2. CDR1 and CDR2 (germline): SGHDN, FVKESK. CDR3 length: 18 amino acids. V trimming: 1 base; J trimming: 1 base; junction bases outside the gene matches: 11. Written as DNA, the CDR3 is TGTGCCAGCAGCCAAGCTGGTAGCGGGAGAGGAATATCCTACGAGCAGTACTTC. This codes for CASSQAGSGRGISYEQYF.

This clone was seen a handful of times. The rearrangement uses TRBV5-4 and TRBJ2-1, with 8 bases fitting TRBD1. After removal of 3 bases from V and 1 base from J, the junction contained 6 bases not matched to a gene. CDR3 length equals 16 residues. Per the germline V gene, CDR1 is SGHNT and CDR2 is YYREEE (reference sequence). This CDR3 reads CASSSRTGRSYNEQFF. CDR3 in DNA: TGTGCCAGCAGCTCAAGGACAGGGCGGTCCTACAATGAGCAGTTCTTC.

The rearrangement links TRBV11-2 to TRBJ2-7; a possible D gene is TRBD2 (5 bases). The CDR3 runs 14 residues. V was trimmed by 2 bases and J by 4 bases, leaving 12 bases between them. Germline V lookup: CDR1 SGHAT, CDR2 FQNNGV. CDR3 residues: CASSLNLGRYEQYF. CDR3 bases: TGTGCCAGCAGCTTAAATCTGGGGAGATACGAGCAGTACTTC.

V usage is TRBV7-8 and J usage is TRBJ2-3; 9 bases line up with TRBD1. The germline V gene has CDR1 SGHVS and CDR2 FQNEAQ. The length of the CDR3 is 14 residues. J was trimmed by 6 bases and V by 7 bases; bases with no gene match: 8. CDR3 amino acids: CASNRGQGGDTQYF. DNA for the CDR3: TGTGCCAGCAACCGGGGACAGGGAGGCGATACGCAGTATTTT.

The genes are TRBV5-1 and TRBJ1-4; TRBD1 matches 7 bases. The germline gives CDR1 SGHRS, CDR2 YFSETQ. The CDR3 has 14 amino acids. Unmatched junction bases numbered 5, after V lost 4 bases and J lost 5 bases. CDR3 nucleotides: TGCGCCAGCAGCCTTGGGACAGAGAATGAAAAACTGTTTTTT. It is translated as CASSLGTENEKLFF.

The chain combines TRBV28 with TRBJ2-1; maybe TRBD1 (5 bases). Germline V gene data show CDR1 as MDHEN and CDR2 as SYDVKM. The CDR3 runs 13 residues. Trimming cost V 9 bases and J 9 bases, with 18 bases left between them. The CDR3: CASMSQNQGEQFF. CDR3 bases: TGTGCCAGTATGTCGCAGAACCAGGGTGAGCAGTTCTTC.

There are a few counts of this clone. This chain uses TRBV6-5 with TRBJ1-1; 9 nucleotides agree with TRBD1. With 5 bases clipped from V and 1 base from J, the junction kept 2 bases outside the gene matches. The germline V gene has CDR1 MNHEY and CDR2 SVGAGI. The CDR3 contains 14 residues. The CDR3 loop is CASSRQGGNTEAFF. CDR3 bases: TGTGCCAGCAGTAGACAGGGGGGGAACACTGAAGCTTTCTTT.

The rearrangement uses TRBV4-3 and TRBJ1-2; a possible D gene is TRBD1 (6 bases). Germline values: CDR1 LGHNA, CDR2 YSLEER. The V end was cut by 0 bases, the J end by 4 bases, with 15 bases between. The CDR3 covers 16 residues. Here the CDR3 DNA reads TGCGCCAGCAGCCAAGATATGGGGGGGGCTTTCTATGGCTACACCTTC. Amino acid sequence: CASSQDMGGAFYGYTF.

The V gene is TRBV19, the J gene TRBJ1-5; 7 nucleotides match TRBD1. The CDR3 loop spans 17 amino acids. Germline V gene data show CDR1 as LNHDA and CDR2 as SQIVND (reference sequence). Losses at the gene ends were 10 bases for V and 0 bases for J; bases not matched to a gene: 15. CDR3 in DNA: TGTGCCACCCTCACCGTTTGGACAGGTTCTAGCAATCAGCCCCAGCATTTT. This sequence encodes CATLTVWTGSSNQPQHF.

This rearrangement joins TRBV7-2 to TRBJ2-5; possibly TRBD2 for D (5 bases). Germline CDR1 and CDR2: SGHTA and FQGNSA. The CDR3 extends over 13 amino acids. Trimming cost V 5 bases and J 4 bases, with 11 bases left between them. CDR3 DNA sequence: TGTGCCAGCAGCCGTAACGGGGTAGAGACCCAGTACTTC. It translates to CASSRNGVETQYF.

This chain joins TRBV11-2 and TRBJ2-7, with a tentative D call TRBD1 (6 bases). Germline V gene data show CDR1 as SGHAT and CDR2 as FQNNGV. The V gene lost 5 bases and the J gene lost 3 bases, with 11 bases spanning the gap. This CDR3 comprises 13 residues. The DNA of the CDR3 is TGTGCCAGCAGCCCCCCGGACAGCTACGAGCAGTACTTC. This encodes CASSPPDSYEQYF.

The V gene is TRBV10-3, the J gene TRBJ2-4; possible D gene TRBD1, 5 bases. From germline, CDR1 is ENHRY and CDR2 SYGVKD. The germline V and J ends were trimmed by 0 bases and 6 bases, with 15 bases remaining between them. The CDR3 contains 16 residues. CDR3 loop: CAISESGFSQGNIQYF. The CDR3 DNA reads TGTGCCATCAGTGAGTCAGGCTTTAGCCAGGGAAACATTCAGTACTTC.

The V and J genes are TRBV27 and TRBJ1-2; unclear D gene. The length of the CDR3 is 13 residues. V was pared by 2 bases and J by 2 bases, with 6 bases between. From germline, CDR1 is MNHEY and CDR2 SMNVEV (reference sequence). CDR3 protein: CASSLARNYGYTF. The CDR3 DNA is TGTGCCAGCAGTTTAGCCAGGAACTATGGCTACACCTTC.